This TCR beta chain is from a study of T cell responses to AZD1222 COVID-19 vaccine. CDR3 length equals 15 residues. V lost 3 bases and J 0 bases, leaving 11 bases between the germline ends. Germline V CDR1 and CDR2: SGHRS, YFSETQ. As regards this clone: Its antigen is not known.

Assay used: immunoSEQ multiplex PCR; TCRdb lists only in-frame clones, some missing. The sample records more than 95,000 clones, around 90% being singletons. Study-level points and caveats: Samples come after the peak T cell response, not at day 14. Compared with day 0, the breadth and depth of the Spike-specific TCR repertoire rose significantly after two doses of AZD1222. The donor cohort was predominantly white British with a female majority, and clonal diversity may have been underestimated.

Specimen: peripheral blood, collected on day 0 of AZD1222 vaccination. This chain uses TRBV5-1 with TRBJ2-3; D is possibly TRBD1 (6 bases). This clonotype was sampled from an adult in good health. The CDR3 coding sequence is TGCGCCAGCAGCTGGACAGAGCCTAGCACAGATACGCAGTATTTT. Its translation: CASSWTEPSTDTQYF.